This T cell receptor beta chain appears in the sequencing data of a study of vaccination effects on CD4 cells after COVID-19. The culture ran for about 11 days, and then CD4+ T cells were isolated. The cohort was immunized with two doses of either the BNT162b2 or mRNA-1273 vaccine. Assay used: immunoSEQ multiplex PCR; TCRdb lists only in-frame clones, some missing. The sample holds around 47,000 clones; more than 65% are singletons and the top ten take less than 10%. This clone was seen a few times. Its antigen is still unknown. CDR3 length equals 13 residues. V lost 8 bases to trimming and J lost 4 bases, with 12 bases between them. The germline CDR1 and CDR2 sequences are MNHEY and SVGAGI.

The chain couples TRBV6-5 to TRBJ1-5; D gene unclear. Sample: CD4+ T cells from PBMCs cultured without peptide, taken after COVID-19 vaccination. The sequence was collected from a human donor who received a COVID-19 vaccine. The CDR3 protein is CASGGFGNQPQHF. CDR3 in DNA: TGTGCCAGCGGAGGGTTTGGGAATCAGCCCCAGCATTTT.